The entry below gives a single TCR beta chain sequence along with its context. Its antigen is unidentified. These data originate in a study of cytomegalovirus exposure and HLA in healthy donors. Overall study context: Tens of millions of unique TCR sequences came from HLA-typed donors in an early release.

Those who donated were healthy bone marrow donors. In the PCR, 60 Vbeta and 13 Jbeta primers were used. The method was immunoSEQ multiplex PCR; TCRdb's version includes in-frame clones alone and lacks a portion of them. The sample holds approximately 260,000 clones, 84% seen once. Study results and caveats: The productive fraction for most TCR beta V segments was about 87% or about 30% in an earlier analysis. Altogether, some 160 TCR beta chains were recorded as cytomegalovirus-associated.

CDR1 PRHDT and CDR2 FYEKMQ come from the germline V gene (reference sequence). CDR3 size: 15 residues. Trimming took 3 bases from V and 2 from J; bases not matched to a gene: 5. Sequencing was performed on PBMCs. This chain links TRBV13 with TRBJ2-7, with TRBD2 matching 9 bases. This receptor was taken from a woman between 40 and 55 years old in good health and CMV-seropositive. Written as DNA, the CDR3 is TGTGCCAGCAGCTTTTCGCGGGAGGGCCCCTACGAGCAGTACTTC. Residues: CASSFSREGPYEQYF.